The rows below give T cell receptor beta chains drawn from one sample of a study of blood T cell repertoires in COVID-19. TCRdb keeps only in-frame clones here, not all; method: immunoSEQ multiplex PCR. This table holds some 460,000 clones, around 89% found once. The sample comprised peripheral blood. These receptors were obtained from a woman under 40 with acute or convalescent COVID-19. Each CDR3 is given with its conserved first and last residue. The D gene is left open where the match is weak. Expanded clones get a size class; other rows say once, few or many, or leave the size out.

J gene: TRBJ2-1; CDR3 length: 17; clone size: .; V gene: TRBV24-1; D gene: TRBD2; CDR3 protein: CATSDTSGESSYNEQFF; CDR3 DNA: TGTGCCACCAGTGATACGAGCGGGGAGAGCTCCTACAATGAGCAGTTCTTC
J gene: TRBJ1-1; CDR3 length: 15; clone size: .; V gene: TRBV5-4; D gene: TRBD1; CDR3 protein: CASLRQGAEDTEAFF; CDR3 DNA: TGTGCCAGCTTGCGACAGGGGGCTGAGGACACTGAAGCTTTCTTT
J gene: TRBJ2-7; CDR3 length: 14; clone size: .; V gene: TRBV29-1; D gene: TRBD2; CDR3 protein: CSVDGGSPTYEQYF; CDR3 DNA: TGCAGCGTTGACGGGGGGTCGCCAACCTACGAGCAGTACTTC
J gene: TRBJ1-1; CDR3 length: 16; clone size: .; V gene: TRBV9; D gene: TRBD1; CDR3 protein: CASSADRGLRNTEAFF; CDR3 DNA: TGTGCCAGCAGCGCAGACAGGGGGCTGCGGAACACTGAAGCTTTCTTT
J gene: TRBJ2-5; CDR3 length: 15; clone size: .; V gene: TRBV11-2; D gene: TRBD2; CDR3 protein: CASSLERGGLETQYF; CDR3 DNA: TGTGCCAGCAGCTTAGAGCGGGGGGGTTTAGAGACCCAGTACTTC
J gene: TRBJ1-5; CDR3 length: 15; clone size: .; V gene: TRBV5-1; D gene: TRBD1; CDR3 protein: CASSSTTGAAEPQHF; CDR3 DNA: TGCGCCAGCAGCTCCACGACAGGGGCCGCTGAGCCCCAGCATTTT
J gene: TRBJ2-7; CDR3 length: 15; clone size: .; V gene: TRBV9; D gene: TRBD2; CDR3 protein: CASSPAGGGSYEQYF; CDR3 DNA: TGTGCCAGCAGCCCAGCGGGGGGGGGCTCCTACGAGCAGTACTTC
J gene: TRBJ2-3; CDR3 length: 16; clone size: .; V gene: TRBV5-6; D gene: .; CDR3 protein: CASSYLAGDSTDTQYF; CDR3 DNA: TGTGCCAGCAGCTACTTGGCAGGGGACAGCACAGATACGCAGTATTTT
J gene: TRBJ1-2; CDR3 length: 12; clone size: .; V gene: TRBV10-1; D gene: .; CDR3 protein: CASSSDNYGYTF; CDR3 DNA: TGCGCCAGCAGCTCAGATAACTATGGCTACACCTTC
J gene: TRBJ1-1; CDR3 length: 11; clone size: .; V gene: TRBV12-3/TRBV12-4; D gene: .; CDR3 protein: CASRQGIEAFF; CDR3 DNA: TGTGCCAGCAGACAGGGAATTGAAGCTTTCTTT
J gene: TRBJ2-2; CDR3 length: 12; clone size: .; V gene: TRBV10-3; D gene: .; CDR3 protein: CATQWGAGELFF; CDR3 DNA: TGTGCCACACAATGGGGGGCCGGGGAGCTGTTTTTT
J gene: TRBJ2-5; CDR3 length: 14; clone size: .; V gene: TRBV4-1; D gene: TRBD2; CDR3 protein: CASSQVAGEETQYF; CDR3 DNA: TGCGCCAGCAGCCAAGTAGCGGGGGAAGAGACCCAGTACTTC
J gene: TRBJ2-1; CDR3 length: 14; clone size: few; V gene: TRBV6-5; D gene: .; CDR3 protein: CASSPRGTYNEQFF; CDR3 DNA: TGTGCCAGCAGCCCCCGGGGGACCTACAATGAGCAGTTCTTC
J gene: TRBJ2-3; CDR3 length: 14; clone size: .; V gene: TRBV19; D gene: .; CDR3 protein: CASSMRQRTDTQYF; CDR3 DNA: TGTGCCAGTAGTATGAGGCAGCGGACAGATACGCAGTATTTT
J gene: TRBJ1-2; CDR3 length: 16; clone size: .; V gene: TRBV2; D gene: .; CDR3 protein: CASSDPHSFYNYGYTF; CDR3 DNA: TGTGCCAGCAGTGACCCCCACAGTTTTTATAACTATGGCTACACCTTC
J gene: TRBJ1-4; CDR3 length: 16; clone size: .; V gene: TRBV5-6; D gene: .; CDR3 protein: CASSFWTVRDNEKLFF; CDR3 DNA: TGTGCCAGCAGCTTCTGGACAGTGAGGGATAATGAAAAACTGTTTTTT
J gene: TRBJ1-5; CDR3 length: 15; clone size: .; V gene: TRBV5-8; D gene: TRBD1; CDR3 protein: CASSFFRTGDQPQHF; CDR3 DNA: TGTGCCAGCAGCTTTTTCCGAACAGGGGACCAGCCCCAGCATTTT
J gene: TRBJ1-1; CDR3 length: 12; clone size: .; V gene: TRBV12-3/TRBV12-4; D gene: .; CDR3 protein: CASGDSSTEAFF; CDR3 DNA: TGTGCCAGCGGAGACAGTTCCACTGAAGCTTTCTTT
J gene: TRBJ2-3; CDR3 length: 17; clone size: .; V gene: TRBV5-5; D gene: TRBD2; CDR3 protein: CASSWTSGGLYTDTQYF; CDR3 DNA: TGTGCCAGCAGCTGGACTAGCGGGGGGTTGTACACAGATACGCAGTATTTT
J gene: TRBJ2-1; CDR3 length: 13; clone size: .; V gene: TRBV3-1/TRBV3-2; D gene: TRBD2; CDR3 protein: CASSQLAANEQFF; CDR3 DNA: TGTGCCAGCAGCCAACTAGCGGCGAATGAGCAGTTCTTC
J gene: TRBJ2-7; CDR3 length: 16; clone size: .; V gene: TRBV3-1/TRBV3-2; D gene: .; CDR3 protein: CASSQVSAGRGYEQYF; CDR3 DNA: TGTGCCAGCAGCCAAGTCTCGGCGGGACGGGGATACGAGCAGTACTTC
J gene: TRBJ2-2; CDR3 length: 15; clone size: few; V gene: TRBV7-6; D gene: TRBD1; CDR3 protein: CASSPGQGQIGELFF; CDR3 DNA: TGTGCCAGCAGCCCCGGACAGGGGCAAATCGGGGAGCTGTTTTTT
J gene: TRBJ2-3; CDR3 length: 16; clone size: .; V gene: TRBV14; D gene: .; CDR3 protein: CASSQEWGSATDTQYF; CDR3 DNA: TGTGCCAGCAGCCAAGAATGGGGCTCCGCCACAGATACGCAGTATTTT
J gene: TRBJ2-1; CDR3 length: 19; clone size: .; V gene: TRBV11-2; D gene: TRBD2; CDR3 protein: CASSPGGTSGRFSYNEQFF; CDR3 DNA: TGTGCCAGCAGCCCAGGAGGGACTAGCGGGAGATTCTCCTACAATGAGCAGTTCTTC
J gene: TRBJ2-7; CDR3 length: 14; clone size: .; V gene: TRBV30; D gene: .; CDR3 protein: CAWSPVPSGYEQYF; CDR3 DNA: TGTGCCTGGAGTCCAGTCCCTTCGGGCTACGAGCAGTACTTC
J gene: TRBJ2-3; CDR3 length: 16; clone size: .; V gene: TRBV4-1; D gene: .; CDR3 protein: CASSQRTSGPTDTQYF; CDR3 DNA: TGCGCCAGCAGCCAAAGGACTTCTGGGCCTACAGATACGCAGTATTTT
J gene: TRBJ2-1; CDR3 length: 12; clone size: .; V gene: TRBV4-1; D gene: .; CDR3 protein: CASSQPGAEQFF; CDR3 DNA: TGCGCCAGCAGCCAGCCAGGGGCTGAGCAGTTCTTC
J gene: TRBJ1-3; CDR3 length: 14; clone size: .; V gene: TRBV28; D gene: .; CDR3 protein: CASSLPGSGNTIYF; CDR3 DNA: TGTGCCAGCAGTTTACCAGGGTCTGGAAACACCATATATTTT
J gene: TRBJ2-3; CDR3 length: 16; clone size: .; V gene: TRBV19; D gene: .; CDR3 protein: CASSSRQRPAPDTQYF; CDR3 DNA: TGTGCCAGTAGTTCACGACAGCGACCGGCACCAGATACGCAGTATTTT
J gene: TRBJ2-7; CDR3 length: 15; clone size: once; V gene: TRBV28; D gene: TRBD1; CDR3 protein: CASSYRDRGLYEQYF; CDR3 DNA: TGTGCCAGCAGCTACCGGGACAGGGGACTCTACGAGCAGTACTTC
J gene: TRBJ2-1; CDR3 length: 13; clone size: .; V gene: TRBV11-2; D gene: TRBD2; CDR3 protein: CASNQGLAYEQFF; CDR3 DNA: TGTGCCAGCAATCAGGGACTAGCCTATGAGCAGTTCTTC
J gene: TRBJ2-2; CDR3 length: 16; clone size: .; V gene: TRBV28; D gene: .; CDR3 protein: CASSFLPGGNTGELFF; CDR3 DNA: TGTGCCAGCAGTTTCCTCCCTGGGGGCAACACCGGGGAGCTGTTTTTT
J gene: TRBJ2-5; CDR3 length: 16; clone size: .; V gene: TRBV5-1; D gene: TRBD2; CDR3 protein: CASSLGLAGTQETQYF; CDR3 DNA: TGCGCCAGCAGCTTGGGGCTAGCGGGGACCCAAGAGACCCAGTACTTC
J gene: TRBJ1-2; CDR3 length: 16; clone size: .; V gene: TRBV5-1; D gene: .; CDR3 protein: CASSLAVSGGSTGYTF; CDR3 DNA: TGCGCCAGCAGCTTGGCCGTATCGGGGGGCTCAACGGGCTACACCTTC
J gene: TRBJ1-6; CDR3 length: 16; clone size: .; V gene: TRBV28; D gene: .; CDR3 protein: CASSWLLRGTPSPLHF; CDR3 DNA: TGTGCCAGCAGCTGGTTGCTCAGGGGTACTCCTTCACCCCTCCACTTT
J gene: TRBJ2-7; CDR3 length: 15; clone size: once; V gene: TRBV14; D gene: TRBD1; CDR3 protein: CASSPRTGGSYEQYF; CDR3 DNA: TGTGCCAGCAGCCCCCGGACAGGGGGGTCCTACGAGCAGTACTTC
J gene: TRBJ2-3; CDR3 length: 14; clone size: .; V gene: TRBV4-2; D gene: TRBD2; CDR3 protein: CASSPLTSVDTQYF; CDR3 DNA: TGTGCCAGCAGCCCCCTGACTAGCGTGGATACGCAGTATTTT
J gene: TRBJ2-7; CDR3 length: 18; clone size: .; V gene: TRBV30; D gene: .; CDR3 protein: CAWTHTRRGGALPYEQYF; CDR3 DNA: TGTGCCTGGACTCACACCAGACGTGGCGGGGCCCTACCCTACGAGCAGTACTTC
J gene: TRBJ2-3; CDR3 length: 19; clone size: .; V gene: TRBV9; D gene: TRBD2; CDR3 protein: CASSVGSGGAGRRTDTQYF; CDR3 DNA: TGTGCCAGCAGCGTAGGTAGCGGGGGGGCCGGTCGGCGCACAGATACGCAGTATTTT
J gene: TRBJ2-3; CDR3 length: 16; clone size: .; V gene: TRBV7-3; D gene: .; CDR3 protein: CASSLRGTSTTDTQYF; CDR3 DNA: TGTGCCAGCAGCTTACGGGGTACCTCTACGACAGATACGCAGTATTTT
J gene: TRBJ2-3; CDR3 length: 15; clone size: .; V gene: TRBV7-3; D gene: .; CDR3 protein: CASSLTSGETDTQYF; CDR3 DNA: TGTGCCAGCAGCTTAACTAGCGGAGAAACAGATACGCAGTATTTT
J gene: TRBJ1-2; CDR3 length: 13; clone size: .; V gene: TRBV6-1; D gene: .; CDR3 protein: CASSDIQALGYTF; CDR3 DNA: TGTGCCAGCAGTGATATCCAGGCCCTTGGCTACACCTTC
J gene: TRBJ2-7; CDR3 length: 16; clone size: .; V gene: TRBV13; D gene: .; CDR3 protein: CASSRSGETVSYEQYF; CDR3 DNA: TGTGCCAGCAGCCGCTCCGGAGAGACTGTCAGCTACGAGCAGTACTTC
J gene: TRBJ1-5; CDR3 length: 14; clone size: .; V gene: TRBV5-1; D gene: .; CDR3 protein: CASSLVGGNQPQHF; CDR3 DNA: TGCGCCAGCAGCTTGGTTGGGGGGAATCAGCCCCAGCATTTT